The clone carrying this T cell receptor beta chain was seen a handful of times. Its antigen is unidentified. This specimen comes from a study of T-cell reconstitution after alpha-beta-depleted transplantation in children. Study-level findings and limits: High day-60 TCRbeta diversity in some patients came from surviving recipient T cells and thymic progenitors. Newly produced T cells mostly accounted for T-cell counts and diversity one year post-transplant. About two months after transplant, alpha-beta T cells reportedly came from several hundred expanded graft clones.

A library of TCRbeta sequences, prepared with unique molecular identifiers, was generated. TCRdb reanalysed the PCR reads using MiXCR and keeps one entry per CDR3 protein. The sample holds hundreds of thousands of distinct CDR3 sequences; roughly 15% are singletons and the top ten take 5%. From germline, CDR1 is DFQATT and CDR2 SNEGSKA (reference sequence). The V gene lost 0 bases and the J gene lost 9 bases, with 15 bases spanning the gap. CDR3 length equals 14 residues. This clonotype originated in a male patient younger than 18 who had a stem cell transplant for acute lymphoblastic leukemia, so the T cells may come from the graft donor. This chain joins TRBV20-1 and TRBJ2-4; a weak D match, TRBD1 (6 bases). The sample in question was PBMCs, mostly from graft donor cells, obtained 360 days after TCRalphabeta/CD19-depleted stem cell transplant. The chain's CDR3 is CSARDRGTGLIQYF. The CDR3 coding sequence is TGCAGTGCTAGAGACAGGGGCACAGGGCTCATTCAGTACTTC.